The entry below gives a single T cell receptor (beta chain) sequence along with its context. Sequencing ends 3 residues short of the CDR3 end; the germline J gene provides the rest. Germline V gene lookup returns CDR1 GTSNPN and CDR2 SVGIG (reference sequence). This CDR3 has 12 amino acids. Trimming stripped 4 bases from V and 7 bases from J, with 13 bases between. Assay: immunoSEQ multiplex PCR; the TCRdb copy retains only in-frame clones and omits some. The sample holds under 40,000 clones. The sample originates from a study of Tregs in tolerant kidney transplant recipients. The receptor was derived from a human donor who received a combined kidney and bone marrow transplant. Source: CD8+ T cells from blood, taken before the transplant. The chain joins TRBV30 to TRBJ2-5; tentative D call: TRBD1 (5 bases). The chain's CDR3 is CAWMISGWTQYF. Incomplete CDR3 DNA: TGTGCCTGGATGATTTCAGGGTGGACC.